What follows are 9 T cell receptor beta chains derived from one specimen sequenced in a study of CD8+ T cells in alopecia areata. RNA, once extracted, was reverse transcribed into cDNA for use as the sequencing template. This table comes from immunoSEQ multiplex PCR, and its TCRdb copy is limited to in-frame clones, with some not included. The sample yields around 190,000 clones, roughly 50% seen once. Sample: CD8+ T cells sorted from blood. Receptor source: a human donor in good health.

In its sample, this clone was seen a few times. The CDR3, as DNA: TGCGCCAGCAGCTTGGATCTGGCAGGGGCTGAAGCTTTCTTT. Encoded protein: CASSLDLAGAEAFF. The chain recombines TRBV5-1 with TRBJ1-1, with a tentative D call TRBD1 (6 bases). Germline loops: CDR1 SGHRS, CDR2 YFSETQ. Trimming removed 0 bases at V and 6 bases at J, with 12 bases between. This CDR3 has 14 residues.

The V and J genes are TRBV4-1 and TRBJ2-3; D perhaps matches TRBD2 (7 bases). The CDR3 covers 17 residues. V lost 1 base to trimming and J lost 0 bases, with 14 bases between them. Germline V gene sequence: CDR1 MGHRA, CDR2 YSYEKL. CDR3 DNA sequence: TGCGCCAGCAGCCAAGGGGGCGGGGGCCGGAGCACAGATACGCAGTATTTT. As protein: CASSQGGGGRSTDTQYF.

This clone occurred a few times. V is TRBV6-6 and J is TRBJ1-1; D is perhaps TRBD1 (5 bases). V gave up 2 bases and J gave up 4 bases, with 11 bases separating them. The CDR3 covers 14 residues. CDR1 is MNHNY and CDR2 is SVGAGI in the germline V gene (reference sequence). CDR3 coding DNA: TGTGCCAGCAGTTACCAAGGTGGGGGCACTGAAGCTTTCTTT. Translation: CASSYQGGGTEAFF.

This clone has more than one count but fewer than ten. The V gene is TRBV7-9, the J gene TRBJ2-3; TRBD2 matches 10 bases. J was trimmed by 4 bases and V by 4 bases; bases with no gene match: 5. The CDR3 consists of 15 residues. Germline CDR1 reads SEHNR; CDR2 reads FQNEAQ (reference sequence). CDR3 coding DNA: TGTGCCAGCAGCTCCTTAGCGGGGGGCCCAGATACGCAGTATTTT. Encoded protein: CASSSLAGGPDTQYF.

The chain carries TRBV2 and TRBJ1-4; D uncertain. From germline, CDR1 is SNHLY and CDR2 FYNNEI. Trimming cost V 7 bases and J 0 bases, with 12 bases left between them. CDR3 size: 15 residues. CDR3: CASTLRPATNEKLFF. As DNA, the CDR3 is TGTGCCAGCACTCTCAGACCCGCAACTAATGAAAAACTGTTTTTT.

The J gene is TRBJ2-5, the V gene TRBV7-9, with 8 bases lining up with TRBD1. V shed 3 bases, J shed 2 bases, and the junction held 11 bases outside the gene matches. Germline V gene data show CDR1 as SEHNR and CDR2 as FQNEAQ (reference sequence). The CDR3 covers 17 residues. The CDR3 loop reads CASSFFETGAFQETQYF. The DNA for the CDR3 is TGTGCCAGCAGCTTCTTCGAGACAGGGGCTTTTCAAGAGACCCAGTACTTC.

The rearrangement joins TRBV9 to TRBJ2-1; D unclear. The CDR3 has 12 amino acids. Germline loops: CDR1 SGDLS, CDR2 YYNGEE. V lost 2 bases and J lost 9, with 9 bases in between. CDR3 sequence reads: CASSVEVGEQFF. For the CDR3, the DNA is TGTGCCAGCAGCGTCGAGGTTGGTGAGCAGTTCTTC.

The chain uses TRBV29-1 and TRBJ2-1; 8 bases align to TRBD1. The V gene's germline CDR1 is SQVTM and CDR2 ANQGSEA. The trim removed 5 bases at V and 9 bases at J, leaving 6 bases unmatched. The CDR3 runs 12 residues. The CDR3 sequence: CSVRQGNSEQFF. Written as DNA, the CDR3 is TGCAGCGTTAGACAGGGGAATAGTGAGCAGTTCTTC.

The CDR3 sequence is CASSEWGASSSYNEQFF. CDR3 bases: TGTGCCAGCAGTGAATGGGGTGCCTCAAGCTCCTACAATGAGCAGTTCTTC. J is TRBJ2-1 and V is TRBV6-1; D is unresolved. The V end lost 2 bases, the J end lost 0 bases, and 14 bases lay between the germline ends. Germline CDR1 and CDR2: MNHNS and SASEGT. CDR3 size: 17 residues.